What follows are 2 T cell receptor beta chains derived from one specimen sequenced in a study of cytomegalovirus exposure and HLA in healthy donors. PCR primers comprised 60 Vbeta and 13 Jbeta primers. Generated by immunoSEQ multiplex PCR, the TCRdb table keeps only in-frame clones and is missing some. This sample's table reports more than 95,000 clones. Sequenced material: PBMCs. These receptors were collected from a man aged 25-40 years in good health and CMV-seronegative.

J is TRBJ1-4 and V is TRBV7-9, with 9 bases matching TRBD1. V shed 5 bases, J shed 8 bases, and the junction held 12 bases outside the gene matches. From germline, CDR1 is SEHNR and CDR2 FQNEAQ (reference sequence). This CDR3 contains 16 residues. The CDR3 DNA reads TGTGCCAGCAGCCCACCACGGGACAGGGTAGGGGAAAAACTGTTTTTT. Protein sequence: CASSPPRDRVGEKLFF.

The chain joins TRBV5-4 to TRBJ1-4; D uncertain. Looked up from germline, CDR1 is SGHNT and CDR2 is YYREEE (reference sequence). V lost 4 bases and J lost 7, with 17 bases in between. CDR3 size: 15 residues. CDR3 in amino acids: CASSPGGGFGEKLFF. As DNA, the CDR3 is TGTGCCAGCAGCCCGGGAGGAGGGTTCGGTGAAAAACTGTTTTTT.